A selection of T cell receptor beta chains follows, all from one sample in a study of T cell responses to AZD1222 COVID-19 vaccine. The data were produced by immunoSEQ multiplex PCR, yet TCRdb's version contains in-frame clones alone and is incomplete. This table has roughly 160,000 clones, approximately 91% appearing once. This sample comprised peripheral blood, obtained on day 0 of AZD1222 vaccination. These receptors came from an adult in good health. Each CDR3 is given with its conserved first and last residue. A D gene is named only where the DNA matches it firmly. The size field is filled for only some rows; it gives once, few, many or a size class.

j_call: TRBJ1-5; d_call: -; v_call: TRBV19; clone_size: -; cdr3_nt: TGTGCCAGTAGTTGGCAGCTTAATCAGCCCCAGCATTTT; cdr3_aa: CASSWQLNQPQHF
j_call: TRBJ2-3; d_call: TRBD2; v_call: TRBV9; clone_size: once; cdr3_nt: TGTGCCAGCAGCACACTAGCGGGAGCGACAGATACGCAGTATTTT; cdr3_aa: CASSTLAGATDTQYF
j_call: TRBJ2-2; d_call: -; v_call: TRBV6-6; clone_size: -; cdr3_nt: TGTGCCAGCAGTTACTCGGTTACCGGGGAGCTGTTTTTT; cdr3_aa: CASSYSVTGELFF
j_call: TRBJ2-4; d_call: TRBD2; v_call: TRBV19; clone_size: -; cdr3_nt: TGTGCCAGTAGTATACGTGGGACTAGCGGGAGGGTTACCAAAAACATTCAGTACTTC; cdr3_aa: CASSIRGTSGRVTKNIQYF
j_call: TRBJ1-3; d_call: -; v_call: TRBV7-2; clone_size: -; cdr3_nt: TGTGCCAGCAGCTTAGATACAGGAGGAAACACCATATATTTT; cdr3_aa: CASSLDTGGNTIYF
j_call: TRBJ1-1; d_call: -; v_call: TRBV3-1/TRBV3-2; clone_size: -; cdr3_nt: TGTGCCAGCAGCCTGAGGCAGGGTGGCACTGAAGCTTTCTTT; cdr3_aa: CASSLRQGGTEAFF
j_call: TRBJ1-2; d_call: TRBD1; v_call: TRBV15; clone_size: -; cdr3_nt: TGTGCCACCAGCAGAGATCCCTCGGGGTTTGGCAGGGGGCGAAAGGGCTACACCTTC; cdr3_aa: CATSRDPSGFGRGRKGYTF
j_call: TRBJ1-1; d_call: TRBD1; v_call: TRBV7-3; clone_size: -; cdr3_nt: TGTGCCAGCAGCTTAGACTCGGGACAGGGCCGTGAAGCTTTCTTT; cdr3_aa: CASSLDSGQGREAFF
j_call: TRBJ1-2; d_call: TRBD1; v_call: TRBV2; clone_size: few; cdr3_nt: TGTGCCAGCAGCGAGACAGGGAGGGTCTACACCTTC; cdr3_aa: CASSETGRVYTF
j_call: TRBJ2-3; d_call: -; v_call: TRBV19; clone_size: few; cdr3_nt: TGTGCCAGTAGTAACAACGGGGGAAGCACAGATACGCAGTATTTT; cdr3_aa: CASSNNGGSTDTQYF
j_call: TRBJ2-5; d_call: TRBD2; v_call: TRBV5-3; clone_size: once; cdr3_nt: TGTGCCGGAAAGCGGGATGAAGAGACCCAGTACTTC; cdr3_aa: CAGKRDEETQYF
j_call: TRBJ2-5; d_call: TRBD1; v_call: TRBV30; clone_size: -; cdr3_nt: TGTGCCTGGAGTGTGAAGGGGGCAAAGGAGACCCAGTACTTC; cdr3_aa: CAWSVKGAKETQYF
j_call: TRBJ1-2; d_call: -; v_call: TRBV5-1; clone_size: -; cdr3_nt: TGCGCCAGCAGCTCGGGGGTGTGGGGATCCCCAGGAAATGGCTACACCTTC; cdr3_aa: CASSSGVWGSPGNGYTF
j_call: TRBJ1-1; d_call: TRBD1; v_call: TRBV28; clone_size: -; cdr3_nt: TGTGCCAGCAGAGTGGAGGGGGCCACTGAAGCTTTCTTT; cdr3_aa: CASRVEGATEAFF
j_call: TRBJ1-1; d_call: -; v_call: TRBV18; clone_size: -; cdr3_nt: TGTGCCAGCTCACCTGAGACGGTGAACACTGAAGCTTTCTTT; cdr3_aa: CASSPETVNTEAFF
j_call: TRBJ1-5; d_call: -; v_call: TRBV28; clone_size: -; cdr3_nt: TGTGCCAGCAGTACCCAGGTGGGTAATCAGCCCCAGCATTTT; cdr3_aa: CASSTQVGNQPQHF
j_call: TRBJ1-5; d_call: TRBD1; v_call: TRBV5-8; clone_size: -; cdr3_nt: TGTGCCAGCAGCTTGTTGGGACAGGTGGCTACACCAAAGCATTTT; cdr3_aa: CASSLLGQVATPKHF
j_call: TRBJ1-5; d_call: TRBD1; v_call: TRBV7-3; clone_size: -; cdr3_nt: TGTGCCAGCAGCTTTTACTCGAAGAGGACAGGGCATCAGCCCCAGCATTTT; cdr3_aa: CASSFYSKRTGHQPQHF
j_call: TRBJ1-1; d_call: -; v_call: TRBV6-2/TRBV6-3; clone_size: -; cdr3_nt: TGTGCCAGCAGTTATGCCCCACAGAACACTGAAGCTTTCTTT; cdr3_aa: CASSYAPQNTEAFF
j_call: TRBJ2-7; d_call: -; v_call: TRBV5-6; clone_size: -; cdr3_nt: TGTGCCAGCAGCTCCCGGGGGTTTGGTGAGCAGTACTTC; cdr3_aa: CASSSRGFGEQYF
j_call: TRBJ1-1; d_call: TRBD1; v_call: TRBV30; clone_size: -; cdr3_nt: TGTGCCTGGAGTGTACGGAGGGGGACAGGGACTGAAGCTTTCTTT; cdr3_aa: CAWSVRRGTGTEAFF
j_call: TRBJ1-5; d_call: -; v_call: TRBV28; clone_size: -; cdr3_nt: TGTGCAACCACAGGGAGCAATCAGCCCCAGCATTTT; cdr3_aa: CATTGSNQPQHF
j_call: TRBJ1-2; d_call: -; v_call: TRBV9; clone_size: -; cdr3_nt: TGTGCCAGCAGCGCCCTGGGCGTTGGCTACACCTTC; cdr3_aa: CASSALGVGYTF
j_call: TRBJ1-1; d_call: -; v_call: TRBV6-5; clone_size: -; cdr3_nt: TGTGCCAGCAGTTACTCTAAGTCAGGGGTTGGCACTGAAGCTTTCTTT; cdr3_aa: CASSYSKSGVGTEAFF
j_call: TRBJ1-2; d_call: -; v_call: TRBV7-9; clone_size: -; cdr3_nt: TGTGCCAGCAGCTCCAGTAAGGGAGACTATGGCTACACCTTC; cdr3_aa: CASSSSKGDYGYTF
j_call: TRBJ2-7; d_call: TRBD2; v_call: TRBV4-2; clone_size: many; cdr3_nt: TGTGCCAGCAGCCAAGATCGACTAGCGGGAGGGCACTCCTACGAGCAGTACTTC; cdr3_aa: CASSQDRLAGGHSYEQYF